These 19 T cell receptor beta chains share one sample of origin, sequenced in a study of shared T cell receptors in the human thymus. Data came from immunoSEQ multiplex PCR; TCRdb stores just in-frame clones and leaves some out. The sample yields roughly 550,000 clones, approximately 78% seen once. These data were likewise used in another study, on human thymus T cells.

The sequencing input was thymocytes. These receptors all come from a boy under two years old with a congenital heart defect.

The chain uses TRBV4-3 and TRBJ2-2; no clear D. CDR1 and CDR2 (germline): LGHNA, YSLEER. This CDR3 is built from 16 residues. The germline V and J ends were trimmed by 4 bases and 6 bases, with 18 bases remaining between them. This CDR3 is CASSRVGPSYAGELFF. The CDR3 DNA sequence: TGCGCCAGCAGCCGAGTCGGTCCCTCGTACGCCGGGGAGCTGTTTTTT.

The chain couples TRBV4-2 to TRBJ2-7; 8 bases map to TRBD1. This CDR3 has 13 residues. The J segment lost 5 bases and the V segment lost 4 bases, leaving 4 bases of the junction unmatched. Germline values: CDR1 LGHNA, CDR2 YNFKEQ. The CDR3 DNA reads TGTGCCAGCAGCCTTCAGGGGGCGGACGAGCAGTACTTC. Encoded protein: CASSLQGADEQYF.

V and J are TRBV4-1 and TRBJ2-5; TRBD2 matches 15 bases. The CDR3 sequence is 17 residues long. Germline trimming cut 5 bases from V and 4 bases from J; bases unmatched to any gene: 8. CDR1 is MGHRA, CDR2 YSYEKL, per germline. The CDR3 DNA is TGCGCCAGCAGCTTGCCGGGACTAGCGGGGGGCGGAGAGACCCAGTACTTC. It is translated as CASSLPGLAGGGETQYF.

The rearrangement uses TRBV5-1 and TRBJ1-2; the match to TRBD1 covers 7 bases. The CDR3 length is 16 residues. Germline-derived CDR1 and CDR2 are SGHRS and YFSETQ. Trimming cost V 4 bases and J 4 bases; bases outside gene matches: 13. CDR3 loop: CASSPPPNRGPYGYTF. The DNA for the CDR3 is TGCGCCAGCAGCCCACCTCCCAACAGGGGTCCCTATGGCTACACCTTC.

This clone appeared a few times. The J gene is TRBJ1-1, the V gene TRBV4-1, with 12 bases that match TRBD1. The CDR3 spans 16 residues. Looked up from germline, CDR1 is MGHRA and CDR2 is YSYEKL. The V segment lost 3 bases and the J segment 0 bases; nucleotides outside the gene matches: 2. The CDR3 sequence: CASSQGTGGLNTEAFF. In DNA, the CDR3 is TGCGCCAGCAGCCAGGGGACAGGGGGCTTGAACACTGAAGCTTTCTTT.

V gene TRBV30 combines with J gene TRBJ2-1; 14 nucleotides agree with TRBD2. Germline values: CDR1 GTSNPN, CDR2 SVGIG (reference sequence). This CDR3 is built from 21 residues. Unmatched junction bases numbered 19, after V lost 0 bases and J lost 6 bases. CDR3 sequence reads: CAWSVKTSGRARRGWGNEQFF. Written as DNA, the CDR3 is TGTGCCTGGAGTGTGAAGACTAGCGGGAGGGCCCGCAGGGGGTGGGGCAATGAGCAGTTCTTC.

V and J are TRBV6-1 and TRBJ1-2, with D maybe TRBD1 (5 bases). The CDR3 has 13 residues. The germline gives CDR1 MNHNS, CDR2 SASEGT. Deletions cut 10 bases from V and 1 base from J, with 13 bases between. The CDR3 protein is CATQLGLNYGYTF. DNA for the CDR3: TGTGCCACCCAGCTGGGACTTAACTATGGCTACACCTTC.

CDR3 sequence: CASRGDRRSGNTIYF. CDR3 bases: TGTGCCAGCAGGGGGGACAGGCGCTCTGGAAACACCATATATTTT. The rearrangement joins TRBV6-5 to TRBJ1-3, with TRBD1 matching 8 bases. The germline gives CDR1 MNHEY, CDR2 SVGAGI. J lost 0 bases, V lost 6 bases, and 4 bases had no gene match. This CDR3 spans 15 amino acids.

This clone came up once. This chain joins TRBV28 and TRBJ2-3, with 8 bases lining up with TRBD1. The CDR3 is 16 residues long. CDR1 and CDR2 from the germline V gene are MDHEN and SYDVKM. J was trimmed by 3 bases and V by 7 bases; bases with no gene match: 12. As DNA, the CDR3 is TGTGCCAGCACCACGGGCAGGGGGCAAGGGACAGATACGCAGTATTTT. Encoded protein: CASTTGRGQGTDTQYF.

This clone was counted a few times. V usage is TRBV7-5 and J usage is TRBJ1-4. TRBV7-5 is a pseudogene segment. The CDR3 runs to 13 residues. For the CDR3, the DNA is TGTGTCAGAGGACGGGGGGGGCGCGCAAAACTGTTTTTT. This gives the protein CVRGRGGRAKLFF.

J is TRBJ2-3 and V is TRBV11-3; TRBD2 matches 10 bases. The CDR3 extends over 18 amino acids. The germline V gene has CDR1 SGHNT and CDR2 YENEEA. Germline trimming cut 5 bases from V and 5 bases from J; bases unmatched to any gene: 16. The CDR3 sequence: CASSLREREGRGLDTQYF. DNA for the CDR3: TGTGCCAGCAGCCTGCGGGAGCGGGAGGGCCGTGGCTTAGATACGCAGTATTTT.

The chain joins TRBV6-1 to TRBJ2-1, with 12 bases matching TRBD2. Germline values: CDR1 MNHNS, CDR2 SASEGT. The CDR3 has 22 residues. V lost 2 bases, J lost 0 bases, and 17 bases stayed unmatched. CDR3 residues: CASSETKVGLAGGKSSYNEQFF. CDR3 in DNA: TGTGCCAGCAGTGAAACCAAAGTCGGGCTAGCGGGAGGGAAAAGCTCCTACAATGAGCAGTTCTTC.

The chain joins TRBV11-2 to TRBJ2-5; the match to TRBD1 covers 10 bases. This CDR3 is 16 amino acids long. Germline V gene data show CDR1 as SGHAT and CDR2 as FQNNGV. Unmatched junction bases numbered 6, after V lost 0 bases and J lost 5 bases. The CDR3 sequence is CASSLEDRGVSETQYF. The DNA for the CDR3 is TGTGCCAGCAGCTTAGAGGACAGGGGGGTTAGTGAGACCCAGTACTTC.

This chain joins TRBV11-1 and TRBJ2-2; D gene uncertain. Between the trimmed V and J ends, which lost 7 bases and 4 bases, there was a span of 19 bases. Germline V gives CDR1 SGHAT, CDR2 FQDESV (reference sequence). The CDR3 extends over 16 amino acids. CDR3 in amino acids: CASTVAGYLFTGELFF. The CDR3 DNA reads as TGTGCCAGCACCGTGGCAGGTTACCTATTCACCGGGGAGCTGTTTTTT.

The chain recombines TRBV28 with TRBJ1-2; D is unresolved. From germline, CDR1 is MDHEN and CDR2 SYDVKM. With 5 bases removed from V and 3 bases from J, the gap between germline ends came to 19 bases. The CDR3 is 16 residues long. The CDR3 is CASSHYRAPGDYGYTF. CDR3 bases: TGTGCCAGCAGTCACTACCGGGCCCCCGGGGACTATGGCTACACCTTC.

The chain couples TRBV5-1 to TRBJ2-3; D possibly corresponds to TRBD1 (5 bases). The CDR3 length is 12 residues. The V end was cut by 3 bases, the J end by 8 bases, with 10 bases between. CDR1 is SGHRS and CDR2 is YFSETQ in the germline V gene. The CDR3 sequence is CASSSTVGTQYF. DNA for the CDR3: TGCGCCAGCAGCTCGACAGTTGGTACGCAGTATTTT.

This clone was recorded once. The V call is TRBV7-2, the J call TRBJ2-3, with TRBD1 identical over 10 bases. Per the germline V gene, CDR1 is SGHTA and CDR2 is FQGNSA. This CDR3 region has 17 residues. J gave up 7 bases and V 4 bases, and 14 bases lay outside the gene matches. The DNA for the CDR3 is TGTGCCAGCAGCTCAGAGGGACAGGGGATGGGGGGGTATACGCAGTATTTT. It is translated as CASSSEGQGMGGYTQYF.

The rearrangement links TRBV27 to TRBJ2-7, with D hard to call. The CDR3 spans 15 residues. Looked up from germline, CDR1 is MNHEY and CDR2 is SMNVEV (reference sequence). V shed 6 bases and J shed 0 bases, with 15 bases lying between them. The CDR3 spells CASSRWAKSSYEQYF. For the CDR3, the DNA is TGTGCCAGCAGCCGCTGGGCCAAGAGCTCCTACGAGCAGTACTTC.

The chain recombines TRBV12-5 with TRBJ1-2; D is perhaps TRBD1 (5 bases). With 6 bases removed from V and 1 base from J, the gap between germline ends came to 18 bases. The CDR3 is 16 residues long. CDR1 and CDR2 from the germline V gene are LGHNT and FRNRAP. Here the CDR3 reads CASGSRGTSGNYGYTF. The DNA for the CDR3 is TGTGCTAGTGGCAGTAGGGGAACCTCGGGTAACTATGGCTACACCTTC.